This TCR beta chain was sequenced in a study of PD-1 blockade in classical Hodgkin lymphoma. Across the whole study: Patients were treated with nivolumab at 3 mg/kg, and this was given intravenously every 2 weeks. Findings of the study overall: Baseline TCR diversity was reportedly lower in newly diagnosed patients than healthy donors. Complete responders possessed baseline diversity comparable to newly diagnosed patients. Exclusion was applied to patients who started nivolumab under 1 year after ASCT.

Every single patient, without exception, relapsed after autologous stem cell transplantation, and brentuximab vedotin exposure varied. A note on this clone: What it binds is not known.

CDR3 length: 15 amino acids. CDR1 is SQVTM and CDR2 is ANQGSEA in the germline V gene. Trimming stripped 4 bases from V and 2 bases from J, with 16 bases between. Assay used: immunoSEQ multiplex PCR; TCRdb lists only in-frame clones, some missing. Of fewer than 7,500 clones listed, approximately 80% are singletons. This receptor was obtained from a human donor with classical Hodgkin lymphoma. The rearrangement links TRBV29-1 to TRBJ2-3, with D unresolved. This specimen was peripheral blood mononuclear cells (PBMCs), taken at baseline. The CDR3 DNA reads TGCAGCGTTGTGCCCAGCCATGGATCCACAGATACGCAGTATTTT. It encodes CSVVPSHGSTDTQYF.